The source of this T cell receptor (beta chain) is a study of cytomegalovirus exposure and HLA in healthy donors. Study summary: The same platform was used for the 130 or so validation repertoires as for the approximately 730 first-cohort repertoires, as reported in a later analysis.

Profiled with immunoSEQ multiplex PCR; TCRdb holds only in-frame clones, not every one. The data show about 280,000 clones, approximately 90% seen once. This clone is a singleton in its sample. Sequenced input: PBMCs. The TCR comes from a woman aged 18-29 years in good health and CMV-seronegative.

This CDR3 reads CASSRGTGELFF. DNA for the CDR3: TGTGCCAGCAGCCGCGGAACCGGGGAGCTGTTTTTT. This chain joins TRBV9 and TRBJ2-2; D gene uncertain. Germline V gene sequence: CDR1 SGDLS, CDR2 YYNGEE. Trimming left V 4 bases short and J 5 bases short, with 6 bases between. CDR3 length: 12 amino acids.